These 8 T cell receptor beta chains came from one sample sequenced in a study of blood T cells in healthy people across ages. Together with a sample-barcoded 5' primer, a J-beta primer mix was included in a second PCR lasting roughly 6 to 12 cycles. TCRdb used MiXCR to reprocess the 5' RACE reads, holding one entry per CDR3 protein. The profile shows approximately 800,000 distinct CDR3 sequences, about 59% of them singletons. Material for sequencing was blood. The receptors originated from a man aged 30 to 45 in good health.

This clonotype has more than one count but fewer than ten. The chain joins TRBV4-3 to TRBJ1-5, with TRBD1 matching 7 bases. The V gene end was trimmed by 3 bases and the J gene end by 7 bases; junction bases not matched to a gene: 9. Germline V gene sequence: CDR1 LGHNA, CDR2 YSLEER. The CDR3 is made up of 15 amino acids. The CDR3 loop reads CASSQTGTLGQPQHF. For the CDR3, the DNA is TGCGCCAGCAGCCAGACAGGGACGTTAGGACAGCCCCAGCATTTT.

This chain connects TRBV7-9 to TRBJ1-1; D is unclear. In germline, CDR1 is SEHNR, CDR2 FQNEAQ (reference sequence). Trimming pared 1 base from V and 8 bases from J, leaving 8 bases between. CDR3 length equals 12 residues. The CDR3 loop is CASSLGAPEAFF. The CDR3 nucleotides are TGTGCCAGCAGCTTAGGGGCACCCGAAGCTTTCTTT.

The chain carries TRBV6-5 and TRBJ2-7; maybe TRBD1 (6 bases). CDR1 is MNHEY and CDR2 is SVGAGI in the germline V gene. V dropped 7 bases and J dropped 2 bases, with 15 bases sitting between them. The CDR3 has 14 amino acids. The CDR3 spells CASTPDSATYEQYF. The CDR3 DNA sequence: TGTGCCAGCACGCCGGACAGTGCAACCTACGAGCAGTACTTC.

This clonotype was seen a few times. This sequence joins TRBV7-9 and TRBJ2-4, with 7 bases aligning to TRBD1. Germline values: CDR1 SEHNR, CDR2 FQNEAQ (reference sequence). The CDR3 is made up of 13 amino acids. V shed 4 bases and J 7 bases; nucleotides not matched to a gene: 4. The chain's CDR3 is CASSSGQRNIQYF. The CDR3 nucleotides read TGTGCCAGCAGCTCGGGACAGAGGAACATTCAGTACTTC.

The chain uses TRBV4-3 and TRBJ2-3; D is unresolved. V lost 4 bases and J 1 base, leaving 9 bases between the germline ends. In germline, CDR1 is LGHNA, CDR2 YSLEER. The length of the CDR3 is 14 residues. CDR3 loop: CASSPRSRTDTQYF. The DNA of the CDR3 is TGCGCCAGCAGCCCCCGTTCTCGCACAGATACGCAGTATTTT.

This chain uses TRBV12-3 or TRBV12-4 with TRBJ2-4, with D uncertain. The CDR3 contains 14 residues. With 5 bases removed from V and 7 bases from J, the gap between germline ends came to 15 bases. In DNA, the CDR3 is TGTGCCAGCAGTCTAGGTTCCAGAGAGAACATTCAGTACTTC. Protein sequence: CASSLGSRENIQYF.

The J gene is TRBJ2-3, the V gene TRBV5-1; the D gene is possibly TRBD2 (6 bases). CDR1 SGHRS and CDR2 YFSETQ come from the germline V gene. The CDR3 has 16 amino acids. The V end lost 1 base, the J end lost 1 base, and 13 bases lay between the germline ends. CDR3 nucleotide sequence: TGCGCCAGCAGCTTGATACCGGGAGTTGGCACAGATACGCAGTATTTT. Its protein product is CASSLIPGVGTDTQYF. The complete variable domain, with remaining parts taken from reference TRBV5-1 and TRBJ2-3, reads KAGVTQTPRYLIKTRGQQVTLSCSPISGHRSVSWYQQTPGQGLQFLFEYFSETQRNKGNFPGRFSGRQFSNSRSEMNVSTLELGDSALYLCASSLIPGVGTDTQYFGPGTRLTVL.

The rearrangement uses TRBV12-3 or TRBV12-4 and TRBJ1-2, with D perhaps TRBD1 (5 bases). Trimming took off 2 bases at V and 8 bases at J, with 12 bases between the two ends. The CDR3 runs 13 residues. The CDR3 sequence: CASSLPGRDGYTF. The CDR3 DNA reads TGTGCCAGCAGTTTACCAGGGAGGGACGGCTACACCTTC.